This T cell receptor beta chain is from a study of OX40 agonist ivuxolimab in advanced cancers. At the level of the study: Cancers in dose escalation were hepatocellular, melanoma, renal cell and head and neck. One hepatocellular carcinoma and a couple of cutaneous melanoma patients partially responded.

Whole-study findings and limits: CD8+ T cells (on average) carried more expanded clones than CD4+ T cells.

Autoimmune disease history or systemic immunosuppression meant exclusion. The method was immunoSEQ multiplex PCR; TCRdb's version includes in-frame clones alone and lacks a portion of them. The table has roughly 41,000 clones, approximately 89% seen once. The length of the CDR3 is 13 residues. The germline V gene has CDR1 MNHEY and CDR2 SVGAGI. The junction had 5 bases not matched to a gene; V was cut back by 2 bases and J by 8 bases. On this clone itself: The target antigen is unknown.

Material: CD4+ or CD8+ T cells sorted from blood, obtained in a trial of the OX40 agonist ivuxolimab. The receptor comes from an adult with an advanced solid tumor such as melanoma, head and neck, liver or kidney cancer. The chain recombines TRBV6-5 with TRBJ1-1; TRBD1 aligns across 7 bases. The CDR3 coding sequence is TGTGCCAGCAGTTACGTATCGACAGGGGAAGCTTTCTTT. It specifies CASSYVSTGEAFF.